The rows below give T cell receptor beta chains drawn from one sample of a study of cytomegalovirus exposure and HLA in healthy donors. TCRdb's table, derived via immunoSEQ multiplex PCR, lists solely in-frame clones and lacks some. The table lists fewer than 250,000 clones, more than 65% of them singletons. The specimen sequenced was PBMCs. These receptors came from a woman aged 25 to 39 in good health and CMV-seropositive. CDR3s include the opening cysteine and the closing phenylalanine or tryptophan. The D gene is left open where the match is weak. Expanded clones get a size class; other rows say once, few or many, or leave the size out.

j_call clone_size d_call v_call cdr3_aa cdr3_nt
TRBJ2-3 - TRBD2 TRBV5-1 CASSFGSGSTDTQYF TGCGCCAGCAGCTTCGGTAGCGGGAGTACAGATACGCAGTATTTT
TRBJ1-4 - - TRBV19 CASRPTSGEKLFF TGTGCCAGTCGCCCGACCTCAGGGGAAAAACTGTTTTTT
TRBJ1-1 - - TRBV5-1 CASSLWRGGNTEAFF TGCGCCAGCAGCCTATGGCGCGGGGGGAACACTGAAGCTTTCTTT
TRBJ2-2 - TRBD2 TRBV7-7 CASSPRPTSGSYTGELFF TGTGCTAGCAGCCCCCGACCGACTAGCGGGAGTTACACCGGGGAGCTGTTTTTT
TRBJ2-3 - - TRBV27 CASSLRLGGGRDTQYF TGTGCCAGCAGTTTACGTTTGGGAGGGGGGAGAGATACGCAGTATTTT
TRBJ1-6 - - TRBV6-1 CASQPGRERSPLHF TGTGCCAGCCAACCAGGGAGGGAGAGGTCACCCCTCCACTTT
TRBJ2-1 - - TRBV4-1 CASSQDLLADEQFF TGCGCCAGCAGCCAAGATTTACTAGCCGATGAGCAGTTCTTC
TRBJ2-5 few TRBD2 TRBV5-1 CASSLTSGQETQYF TGCGCCAGCAGCTTGACTAGCGGGCAAGAGACCCAGTACTTC
TRBJ2-7 - TRBD1 TRBV4-2 CASSQEGTGGSEQYF TGTGCCAGCAGCCAAGAAGGCACAGGGGGTAGCGAGCAGTACTTC
TRBJ1-1 - - TRBV7-2 CASSLMRNSNTEAFF TGTGCCAGCAGCTTAATGCGGAATTCAAACACTGAAGCTTTCTTT
TRBJ1-5 once - TRBV6-6 CASGQAGGAYQPQHF TGTGCCAGCGGCCAGGCTGGGGGCGCTTATCAGCCCCAGCATTTT
TRBJ1-5 - - TRBV19 CASSIYRDQPQHF TGTGCCAGTAGTATATATCGGGATCAGCCCCAGCATTTT
TRBJ2-7 - - TRBV6-5 CASSLQTGGEQYF TGTGCCAGCAGTCTACAGACAGGAGGCGAGCAGTACTTC
TRBJ2-4 - TRBD1 TRBV19 CASSIGGTGGAYIQYF TGTGCCAGTAGTATAGGGGGGACAGGGGGCGCGTACATTCAGTACTTC
TRBJ2-2 - - TRBV19 CASSKSRGFGELFF TGTGCCAGTAGCAAAAGTCGAGGGTTCGGGGAGCTGTTTTTT
TRBJ1-1 few - TRBV4-1 CASSQGQASEAFF TGCGCCAGCAGCCAAGGACAGGCTTCTGAAGCTTTCTTT
TRBJ2-7 - TRBD2 TRBV2 CASKERLAGKYYYEQYF TGTGCCAGCAAGGAAAGGCTAGCGGGCAAATACTACTACGAGCAGTACTTC
TRBJ1-5 - TRBD1 TRBV4-2 CASSQERARAQGQPQHF TGTGCCAGCAGCCAAGAACGAGCTAGGGCACAGGGGCAGCCCCAGCATTTT
TRBJ1-3 - - TRBV27 CASSFSGSSGNTIYF TGTGCCAGCAGTTTCAGTGGGAGTAGCGGAAACACCATATATTTT
TRBJ2-7 few TRBD2 TRBV13 CASSSVGLAEPYEQYF TGTGCCAGCAGCTCAGTAGGCCTAGCGGAGCCCTACGAGCAGTACTTC
TRBJ2-7 - TRBD1 TRBV5-4 CASSLTGDSSYEQYF TGTGCCAGCAGCTTGACAGGGGACAGCTCCTACGAGCAGTACTTC
TRBJ2-7 - - TRBV5-1 CASSHADREQYF TGCGCCAGCAGCCACGCAGATCGCGAGCAGTACTTC
TRBJ2-1 - TRBD2 TRBV5-5 CASSWEGRNNEQFF TGTGCCAGCAGCTGGGAGGGCCGCAACAATGAGCAGTTCTTC
TRBJ2-7 - - TRBV28 CASSRALDEQYF TGTGCCAGCTCTAGAGCTCTAGACGAGCAGTACTTC
TRBJ2-1 - - TRBV4-1 CASSQDLPGYNEQFF TGCGCCAGCAGCCAAGACTTGCCAGGGTACAATGAGCAGTTCTTC
TRBJ2-1 - - TRBV21-1 CASSKVDRDSYNEQFF TGTGCCAGCAGCAAAGTCGACAGGGACTCCTACAATGAGCAGTTCTTC
TRBJ2-7 - TRBD1 TRBV7-6 CASSLGQGIEEQYF TGTGCCAGCAGCTTGGGACAGGGAATAGAGGAGCAGTACTTC
TRBJ2-1 few TRBD1 TRBV15 CATSRDRGTYNEQFF TGTGCCACCAGCAGGGACAGGGGGACCTACAATGAGCAGTTCTTC
TRBJ2-1 - - TRBV4-1 CASSQALTGKGYNEQFF TGCGCCAGCAGCCAAGCCCTAACAGGGAAGGGGTACAATGAGCAGTTCTTC
TRBJ2-7 once - TRBV7-8 CASSSGAYEQYF TGTGCCAGCAGCTCGGGAGCCTACGAGCAGTACTTC
TRBJ1-1 - TRBD1 TRBV7-2 CASSAQQGARTEAFF TGTGCCAGCAGCGCCCAACAGGGGGCGAGGACTGAAGCTTTCTTT
TRBJ1-5 - - TRBV11-2 CASSLNPYSNQPQHF TGTGCCAGCAGCTTAAATCCCTATAGCAATCAGCCCCAGCATTTT
TRBJ1-5 - TRBD1 TRBV28 CASSTRQGGQPQHF TGTGCCAGCAGTACTCGACAGGGCGGTCAGCCCCAGCATTTT
TRBJ1-5 - TRBD1 TRBV27 CASSFLKNQGASQPQHF TGTGCCAGCAGTTTCCTGAAAAACCAGGGGGCGAGTCAGCCCCAGCATTTT
TRBJ1-2 few - TRBV11-2 CASSRDKGFYGYTF TGTGCCAGCAGTCGGGACAAAGGGTTCTATGGCTACACCTTC
TRBJ1-6 - TRBD1 TRBV27 CASSLKTGASSYNSPLHF TGTGCCAGCAGTTTAAAGACAGGGGCAAGCTCCTATAATTCACCCCTCCACTTT